This T cell receptor (beta chain) originates from a study of T cell responses to AZD1222 COVID-19 vaccine (dated by TCRdb to about 2021). With respect to the entire study: TCR sequencing was performed for more than 230 trial participants, of whom 207 were given two doses of AZD1222 and around 25 were given two doses of MenACWY control vaccine. Trial participants were enrolled by age into 18-55, 56-69 and 70-plus year subgroups, with approximately 160, 26 and 62 TCR-sequenced participants respectively.

The CDR3 regions of human TCRbeta chains were subjected to immunosequencing. In the authors' own workflow: Repertoire TCRs were matched against a reference library of SARS-CoV-2-specific TCRs generated with the MIRA antigen-specificity platform. Breadth was defined as the fraction of unique TCRs that were SARS-CoV-2-associated, and depth was defined as the fraction of total T cells that were SARS-CoV-2-associated. Each spike-specific TCR was assigned to its reactive spike region and to a CD4 or CD8 class using the MIRA data. Log10-transformed breadth and depth values were compared by one-way ANOVA with Sidak's multiple comparisons tests. The table was pulled from immuneACCESS by TCRdb, which kept in-frame rearrangements only. Such tables lose some clones; where checked, under half of the loss comes from unresolved V genes, and the rest has no known cause. That table furnishes V, J and clone size, whereas the DNA furnished D and trimming. Recorded for this sample are 150,000 or so clones; 90% of them occurred a single time. Roughly 6.2% of the sample comes from the top ten.

Overall results and qualifications from the work: The whole spike protein was spanned by vaccine-associated CD4 TCRs, and dominant responses were seen in regions 160-218 and 743-854. In the small 56-69-year group, the increase in depth fell short of significance, most likely because of low power. Only a handful of AZD1222 recipients were SARS-CoV-2 seropositive at baseline, limiting conclusions about previously exposed vaccinees. Because no samples from the day 14 peak response were available, repertoires could be characterized only after the peak T cell response. Most participants were white British and females outnumbered males, and the authors suggested that clonal diversity may have been underestimated. After two AZD1222 doses, spike-specific TCR breadth and depth were significantly higher than at day 0 and than in MenACWY recipients. Nearly half of unique spike-specific TCRs reportedly recognized epitopes outside regions mutated in the B.1.351 and B.1.1.7 variants.

According to the study, the label for this sample's time point signals: about 28 days (+/-7) after the second vaccine dose. AZD1222 recipients given second doses at about 4 weeks or at about 12 weeks were pooled, since spike-specific TCR depth and breadth were not found to differ between the two schedules. Samples from vaccinated people were obtained from the UK trials COV001 and COV002, which included a single-blind randomized controlled phase 2/3 trial of AZD1222 (ChAdOx1 nCoV-19) in healthy adults. For TCRbeta chain sequencing, PBMC samples were collected from trial participants at day 0 and at day 28 after the second dose. CDR1 and CDR2 (MNHNS, SASEGT) derive from the germline V gene. From the cysteine through the phenylalanine, the CDR3 covers 16 amino acids. The read is trimmed to its CDR3 DNA, 48 bases read in frame from base 1. The junction carries 15 bases between V and J, which are trimmed by 4 bases and 0 bases respectively.

A remark on this clone: Its antigen remains unidentified. No quality values exist for individual bases; no much larger clone is one base distant.

This clonotype was obtained from an adult who received the AZD1222 COVID-19 vaccine. The chain links TRBV6-1 with TRBJ1-2; tentative D gene TRBD1, with 6 bases matching. Material: peripheral blood, obtained 28 days after the second AZD1222 dose. CDR3 protein: CASSVQTRTANYGYTF. Read as DNA, the sequence is TGTGCCAGCAGTGTACAAACCAGGACAGCTAACTATGGCTACACCTTC.